Following are 6 T cell receptor beta chains from one sample sequenced in a study of shared clonotypes between healthy human individuals. The assay was immunoSEQ multiplex PCR, and TCRdb's table has in-frame clones only and misses some. The sample yields about 730,000 clones, around 77% seen once. Sequencing was performed on memory CD4+ T cells sorted from blood. Documented subset: CD45RA-negative fraction. These receptors all come from a woman in her twenties or thirties in good health.

The rearrangement uses TRBV10-3 and TRBJ2-3; a possible D gene is TRBD2 (6 bases). V shed 7 bases and J shed 9 bases, with 20 bases lying between them. CDR3 size: 14 residues. CDR1 ENHRY and CDR2 SYGVKD come from the germline V gene. Here the CDR3 reads CAIKGGAAGSTQYF. CDR3 nucleotide sequence: TGTGCCATCAAAGGAGGGGCGGCGGGAAGCACGCAGTATTTT.

This chain links TRBV29-1 with TRBJ2-1, with 8 bases lining up with TRBD2. The CDR3 spans 17 residues. The germline gives CDR1 SQVTM, CDR2 ANQGSEA. J was trimmed by 3 bases and V by 0 bases; bases with no gene match: 10. CDR3 protein: CSVEDTRLSGSYNEQFF. CDR3 DNA sequence: TGCAGCGTTGAAGATACCCGGCTCAGCGGGAGCTACAATGAGCAGTTCTTC.

This chain uses TRBV2 with TRBJ2-2; maybe TRBD2 (7 bases). Looked up from germline, CDR1 is SNHLY and CDR2 is FYNNEI. This CDR3 has 16 amino acids. The V gene lost 6 bases and the J gene lost 7 bases, with 21 bases spanning the gap. CDR3 sequence (DNA): TGTGCCAGCAGACCCACTCCAGCGGGACACTTCGGGGAGCTGTTTTTT. Its translation is CASRPTPAGHFGELFF.

The rearrangement joins TRBV5-1 to TRBJ2-7; 13 bases are a match to TRBD2. J lost 4 bases, V lost 1 base, and 11 bases had no gene match. The CDR3 spans 18 residues. CDR1 is SGHRS, CDR2 YFSETQ, per germline. Here the CDR3 reads CASSLWGTGTSGTYEQYF. CDR3 coding DNA: TGCGCCAGCAGCTTGTGGGGGACCGGGACTAGCGGGACTTACGAGCAGTACTTC.

The rearrangement joins TRBV7-9 to TRBJ2-2, with 10 bases identical to TRBD2. J was trimmed by 5 bases and V by 4 bases; bases with no gene match: 7. The germline V gene encodes CDR1 SEHNR and CDR2 FQNEAQ (reference sequence). This CDR3 contains 16 residues. CDR3 in amino acids: CASSSAGGGSTGELFF. As DNA, the CDR3 is TGTGCCAGCAGCTCAGCGGGAGGGGGAAGTACCGGGGAGCTGTTTTTT.

V and J are TRBV15 and TRBJ2-3, with 9 nucleotides matching TRBD1. With V trimmed by 4 bases and J by 1 base, 9 bases remained unmatched. Germline V gene sequence: CDR1 LNHNV, CDR2 YYDKDF (reference sequence). The CDR3 totals 17 residues. The CDR3 region is CATSMGQGGFGTDTQYF. CDR3 in DNA: TGTGCCACCAGCATGGGACAGGGAGGTTTCGGCACAGATACGCAGTATTTT.